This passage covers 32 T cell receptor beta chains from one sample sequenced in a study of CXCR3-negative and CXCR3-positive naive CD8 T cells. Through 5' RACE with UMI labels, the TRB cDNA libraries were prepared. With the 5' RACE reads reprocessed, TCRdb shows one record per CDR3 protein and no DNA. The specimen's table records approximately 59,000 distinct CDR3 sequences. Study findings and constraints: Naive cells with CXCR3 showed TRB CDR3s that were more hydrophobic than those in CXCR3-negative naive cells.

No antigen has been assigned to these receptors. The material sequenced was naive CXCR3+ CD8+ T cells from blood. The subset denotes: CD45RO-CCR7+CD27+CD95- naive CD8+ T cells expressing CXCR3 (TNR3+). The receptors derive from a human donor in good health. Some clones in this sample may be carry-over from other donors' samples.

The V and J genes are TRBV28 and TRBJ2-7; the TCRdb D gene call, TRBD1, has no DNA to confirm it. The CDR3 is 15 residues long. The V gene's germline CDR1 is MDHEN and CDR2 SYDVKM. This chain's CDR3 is CASRFPRGADYEQYF.

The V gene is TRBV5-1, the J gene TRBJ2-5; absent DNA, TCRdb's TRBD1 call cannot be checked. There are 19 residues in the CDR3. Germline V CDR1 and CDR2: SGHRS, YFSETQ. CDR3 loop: CASSLARPEARGIQETQYF. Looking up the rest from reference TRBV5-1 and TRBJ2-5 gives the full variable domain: KAGVTQTPRYLIKTRGQQVTLSCSPISGHRSVSWYQQTPGQGLQFLFEYFSETQRNKGNFPGRFSGRQFSNSRSEMNVSTLELGDSALYLCASSLARPEARGIQETQYFGPGTRLLVL.

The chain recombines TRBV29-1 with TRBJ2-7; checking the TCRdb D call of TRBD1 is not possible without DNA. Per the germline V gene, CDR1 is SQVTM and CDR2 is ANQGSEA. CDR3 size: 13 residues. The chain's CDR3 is CSVHRETDYEQYF.

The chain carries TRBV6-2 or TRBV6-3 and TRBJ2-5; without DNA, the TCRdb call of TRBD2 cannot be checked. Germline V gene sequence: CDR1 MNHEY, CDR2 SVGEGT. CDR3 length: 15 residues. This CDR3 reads CASNPGLEYQETQYF.

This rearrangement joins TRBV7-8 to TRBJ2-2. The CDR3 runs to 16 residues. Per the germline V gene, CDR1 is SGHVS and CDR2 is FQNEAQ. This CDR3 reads CASSLEVRLDTGELFF. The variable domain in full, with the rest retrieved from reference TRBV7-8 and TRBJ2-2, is GAGVSQSPRYKVAKRGQDVALRCDPISGHVSLFWYQQALGQGPEFLTYFQNEAQLDKSGLPSDRFFAERPEGSVSTLKIQRTQQEDSAVYLCASSLEVRLDTGELFFGEGSRLTVL.

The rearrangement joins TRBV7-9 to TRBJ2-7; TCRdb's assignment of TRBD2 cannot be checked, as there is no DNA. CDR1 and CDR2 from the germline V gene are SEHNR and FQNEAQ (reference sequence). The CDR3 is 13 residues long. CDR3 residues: CASSPDLSYEQYF.

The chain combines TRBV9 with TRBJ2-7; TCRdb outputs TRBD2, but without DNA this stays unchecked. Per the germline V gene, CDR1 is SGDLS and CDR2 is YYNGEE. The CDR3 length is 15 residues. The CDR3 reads CASNPGGGLDYEQFF.

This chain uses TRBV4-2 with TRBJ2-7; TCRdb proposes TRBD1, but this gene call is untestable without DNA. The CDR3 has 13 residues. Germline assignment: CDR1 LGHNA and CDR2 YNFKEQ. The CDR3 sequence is CASSQEQVYEQYF.

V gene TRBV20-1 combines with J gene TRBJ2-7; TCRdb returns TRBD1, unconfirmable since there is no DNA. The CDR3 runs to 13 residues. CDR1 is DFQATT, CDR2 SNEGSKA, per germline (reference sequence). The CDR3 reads CSARDGDTGEQYF.

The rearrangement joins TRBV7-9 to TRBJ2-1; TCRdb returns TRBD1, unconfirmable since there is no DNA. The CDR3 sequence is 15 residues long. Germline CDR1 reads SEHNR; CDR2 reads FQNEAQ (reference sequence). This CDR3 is CASTHPQGINNEQFF.

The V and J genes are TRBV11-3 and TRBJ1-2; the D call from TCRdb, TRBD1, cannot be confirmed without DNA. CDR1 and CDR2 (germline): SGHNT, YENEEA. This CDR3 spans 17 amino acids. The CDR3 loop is CASSPTGTTRDNYGYTF.

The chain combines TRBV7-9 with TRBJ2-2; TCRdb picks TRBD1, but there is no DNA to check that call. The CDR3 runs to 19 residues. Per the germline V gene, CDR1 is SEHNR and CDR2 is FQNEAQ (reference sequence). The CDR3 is CASSFAVGQGQPLTGELFF.

This chain's CDR3 is CSVSTGTTSGANVLTF. This rearrangement joins TRBV29-1 to TRBJ2-6; checking the TCRdb D call of TRBD1 is not possible without DNA. The CDR3 sequence is 16 residues long. Germline V gives CDR1 SQVTM, CDR2 ANQGSEA. The full variable domain, its missing parts supplied by reference TRBV29-1 and TRBJ2-6, is SAVISQKPSRDICQRGTSLTIQCQVDSQVTMMFWYRQQPGQSLTLIATANQGSEATYESGFVIDKFPISRPNLTFSTLTVSNMSPEDSSIYLCSVSTGTTSGANVLTFGAGSRLTVL.

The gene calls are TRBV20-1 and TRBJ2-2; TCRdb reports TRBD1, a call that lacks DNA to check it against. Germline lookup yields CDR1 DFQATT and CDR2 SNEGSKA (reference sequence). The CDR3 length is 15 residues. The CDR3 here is CSAPRRGPNTGELFF.

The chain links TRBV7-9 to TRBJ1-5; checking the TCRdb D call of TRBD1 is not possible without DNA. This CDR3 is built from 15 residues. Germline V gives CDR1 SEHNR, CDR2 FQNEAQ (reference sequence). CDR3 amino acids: CASSPFRDSNQPQHF.

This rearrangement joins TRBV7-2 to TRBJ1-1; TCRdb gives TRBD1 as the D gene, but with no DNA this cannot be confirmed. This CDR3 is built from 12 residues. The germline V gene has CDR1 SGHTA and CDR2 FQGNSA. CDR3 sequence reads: CASSWGWDEAFF.

The CDR3 region is CASSSGLADEQFF. V usage is TRBV7-7 and J usage is TRBJ2-1; TCRdb picks TRBD2, but there is no DNA to check that call. Germline V gives CDR1 SSHAT, CDR2 FNYEAQ (reference sequence). This CDR3 contains 13 residues.

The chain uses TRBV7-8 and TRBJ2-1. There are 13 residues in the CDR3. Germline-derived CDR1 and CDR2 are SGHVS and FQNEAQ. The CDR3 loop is CASSLGAFNEQFF.

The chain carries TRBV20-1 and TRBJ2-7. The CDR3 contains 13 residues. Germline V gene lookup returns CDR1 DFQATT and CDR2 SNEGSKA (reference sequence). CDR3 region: CSATGISSYEQYF.

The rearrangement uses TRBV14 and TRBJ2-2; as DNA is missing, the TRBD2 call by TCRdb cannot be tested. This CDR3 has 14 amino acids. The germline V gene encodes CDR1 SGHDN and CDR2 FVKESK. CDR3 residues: CASSGGINTGELFF.

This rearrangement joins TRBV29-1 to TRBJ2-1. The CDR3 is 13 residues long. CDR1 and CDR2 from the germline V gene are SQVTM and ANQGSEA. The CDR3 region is CSVGGSTRNEQFF.

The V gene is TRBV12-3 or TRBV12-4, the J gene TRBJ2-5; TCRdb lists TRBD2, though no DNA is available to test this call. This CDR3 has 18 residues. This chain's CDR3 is CASSLVGGWAATQETQYF.

The CDR3: CSVEEYGDGGEGETQYF. The chain recombines TRBV29-1 with TRBJ2-5; TCRdb returns TRBD1, unconfirmable since there is no DNA. The CDR3 contains 17 residues. Germline CDR1 is SQVTM and CDR2 is ANQGSEA.

CDR3 sequence reads: CASSSIRDRAMRGYTF. The chain links TRBV28 to TRBJ1-2; TCRdb's D gene call, TRBD1, goes unchecked for lack of DNA. The CDR3 consists of 16 residues. Germline V gene data show CDR1 as MDHEN and CDR2 as SYDVKM.

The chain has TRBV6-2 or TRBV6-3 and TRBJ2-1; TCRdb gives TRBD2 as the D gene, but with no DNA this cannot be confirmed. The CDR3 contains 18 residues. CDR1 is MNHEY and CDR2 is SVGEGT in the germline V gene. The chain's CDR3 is CASSYPRDRDSTYNEQFF.

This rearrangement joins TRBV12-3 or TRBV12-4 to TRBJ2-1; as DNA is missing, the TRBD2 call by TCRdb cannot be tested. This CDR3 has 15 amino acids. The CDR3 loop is CASSPTSGRANEQFF.

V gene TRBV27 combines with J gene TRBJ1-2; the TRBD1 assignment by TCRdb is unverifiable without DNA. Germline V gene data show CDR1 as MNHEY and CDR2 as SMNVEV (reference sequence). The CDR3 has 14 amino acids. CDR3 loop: CASGIDTGLLGYTF.

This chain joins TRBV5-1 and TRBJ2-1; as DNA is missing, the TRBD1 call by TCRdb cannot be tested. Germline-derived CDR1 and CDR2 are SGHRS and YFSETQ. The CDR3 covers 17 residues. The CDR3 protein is CASSLAIGGGAYNEQFF.

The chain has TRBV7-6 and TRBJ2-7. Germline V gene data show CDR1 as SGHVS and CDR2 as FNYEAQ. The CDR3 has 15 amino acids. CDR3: CASSLTRQASYEQYF.

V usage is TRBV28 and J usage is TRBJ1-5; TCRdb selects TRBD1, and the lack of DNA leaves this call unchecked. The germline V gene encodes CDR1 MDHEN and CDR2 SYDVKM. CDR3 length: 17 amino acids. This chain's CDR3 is CASSFLRSQGTNQPQHF.

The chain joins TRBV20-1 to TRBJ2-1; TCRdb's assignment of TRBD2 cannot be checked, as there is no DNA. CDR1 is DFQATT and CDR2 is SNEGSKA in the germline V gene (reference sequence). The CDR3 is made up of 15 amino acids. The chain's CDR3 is CSARLHGGEYNEQFF.

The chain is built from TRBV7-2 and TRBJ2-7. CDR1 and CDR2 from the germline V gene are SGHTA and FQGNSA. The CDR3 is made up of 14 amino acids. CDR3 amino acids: CASSLSGASYEQYF.